This T cell receptor beta chain is from a study of T-cell reconstitution after alpha-beta-depleted transplantation in children. General observations from the study: T-cell numbers and diversity one year post-transplant derived largely from freshly generated T cells.

The authors prepared the TCRbeta library with unique molecular identifiers. Via MiXCR, TCRdb re-called the PCR reads, giving one row per CDR3 protein. The sample shows roughly 310,000 distinct CDR3 sequences, approximately 20% of them seen only once. This CDR3 region has 14 residues. V was cut by 0 bases and J by 4 bases, with 9 bases left in between. Looked up from germline, CDR1 is LGHNA and CDR2 is YNFKEQ. This clonotype was observed a handful of times. The target antigen is unknown. The TCR sequence derives from a male patient between 5 and 17 years old who had a stem cell transplant for acute lymphoblastic leukemia, so the T cells may come from the graft donor. Material: PBMCs, mostly from graft donor cells, obtained 180 days after TCRalphabeta/CD19-depleted stem cell transplant. V gene TRBV4-2 combines with J gene TRBJ2-5; perhaps D is TRBD1 or TRBD2 (5 bases each). The CDR3 DNA is TGTGCCAGCAGCCAAGAATCGGGGCGAGAGACCCAGTACTTC. This translates into CASSQESGRETQYF.